The 18 T cell receptor beta chains in this list originate from one sample, sequenced in a study of breast tumors, draining lymph nodes, adjacent tissues. The lymph nodes were axillary draining lymph nodes from breast cancer patients. TCRdb recomputed calls from the multiplex PCR reads with MiXCR, one row per CDR3 protein. The sample lists fewer than 300,000 distinct CDR3 sequences; approximately 31% were seen once. The sequenced material came from axillary lymph node tissue. The receptor source for this set is a female donor with breast cancer. Some clones in this sample may be carry-over from other donors' samples.

This clonotype was picked up many times. The chain is built from TRBV19 and TRBJ2-7, with 13 bases aligning to TRBD2. With V trimmed by 4 bases and J by 3 bases, 3 bases remained unmatched. Germline loops: CDR1 LNHDA, CDR2 SQIVND (reference sequence). The CDR3 has 15 residues. The CDR3 here is CASSKLAGGLYEQYF. In DNA form, the CDR3 reads TGTGCCAGTAGTAAACTAGCGGGAGGGCTCTACGAGCAGTACTTC.

The rearrangement joins TRBV5-6 to TRBJ2-3; 11 bases align to TRBD2. J lost 11 bases, V lost 0 bases, and 11 bases had no gene match. The CDR3 consists of 16 residues. Per germline, CDR1 SGHDT and CDR2 YYEEEE. The CDR3, as DNA: TGTGCCAGCAGCTTGGCCGGGACTAGCGGATGGAATGAGCAGTATTTT. This codes for CASSLAGTSGWNEQYF.

Remarks on this clonotype: Being one base from a much bigger clone, this may be a read error. The chain links TRBV6-1 to TRBJ2-2, with 9 bases lining up with TRBD2. Germline V gene lookup returns CDR1 MNHNS and CDR2 SASEGT. J lost 4 bases, V lost 6 bases, and 9 bases had no gene match. The CDR3 runs 16 residues. CDR3 sequence (DNA): TGTGCCAGCAGGACCCCTCGCGGGGGGGCCACCGGGGAGCTGTTTTTT. It yields the protein CASRTPRGGATGELFF.

On this clonotype itself: This may stem from a read error, because a much larger clone lies one nucleotide away. The CDR3 nucleotides read TGTGCTACTTCCGGGGCCTCCCGCACAGATACGCAGTATTTT. It translates to CATSGASRTDTQYF. The rearrangement links TRBV3-1 to TRBJ2-3; tentatively, D is TRBD1 or TRBD2 (5 bases each). Germline V gene data show CDR1 as LGHDT and CDR2 as YNNKEL (reference sequence). The CDR3 has 14 amino acids.

V usage is TRBV9 and J usage is TRBJ1-1; a weak D match, TRBD1 (5 bases). Trimming took off 0 bases at V and 2 bases at J, with 5 bases between the two ends. The CDR3 covers 13 residues. From germline, CDR1 is SGDLS and CDR2 YYNGEE. DNA of the CDR3: TGTGCCAGCAGCGTAGGGGACAACACTGAAGCTTTCTTT. Translating it yields CASSVGDNTEAFF.

There are many counts of this clonotype. The rearrangement links TRBV10-3 to TRBJ2-7; D remains ambiguous. V dropped 6 bases and J dropped 2 bases, with 11 bases sitting between them. The CDR3 has 13 residues. Looked up from germline, CDR1 is ENHRY and CDR2 is SYGVKD. The DNA for the CDR3 is TGTGCCATCAGGGGGATAGGCCCCTACGAGCAGTACTTC. It codes for CAIRGIGPYEQYF.

In its sample, this clonotype was seen a few times. V is TRBV2 and J is TRBJ1-1; D is undetermined. With 6 bases removed from V and 2 bases from J, the gap between germline ends came to 13 bases. Germline CDR1 SNHLY, CDR2 FYNNEI. CDR3 length: 14 amino acids. The CDR3 bases are TGTGCCAGCAGCTCCCCGGGGAGAAACACTGAAGCTTTCTTT. Its translation: CASSSPGRNTEAFF.

The rearrangement uses TRBV2 and TRBJ1-5; TRBD1 might be the D (5 bases). V was shortened by 7 bases and J by 3 bases, with 7 bases between the two germline ends. Germline assignment: CDR1 SNHLY and CDR2 FYNNEI. The CDR3 contains 12 residues. The CDR3 nucleotides are TGTGCCAGCACGGGGCCCAATCAGCCCCAGCATTTT. Protein sequence: CASTGPNQPQHF.

In the case of this clonotype: This may arise from a read error, as a much more abundant clone is one base away. The chain carries TRBV9 and TRBJ2-5; 8 bases match TRBD2. In germline, CDR1 is SGDLS, CDR2 YYNGEE. CDR3 length equals 15 residues. The CDR3 DNA is TGTGCCAGCAGCGTATCCGGGGGGGGCGGAGAGACCCCGTACTTC. Its protein is CASSVSGGGGETPYF.

The J gene is TRBJ1-4, the V gene TRBV12-3 or TRBV12-4; maybe TRBD1 (5 bases). The CDR3 runs to 16 residues. V dropped 5 bases and J dropped 4 bases, with 17 bases sitting between them. The CDR3 sequence: CASSRTSGRGNEKLFF. CDR3 bases: TGTGCCAGCAGTCGGACTAGCGGGAGGGGTAATGAAAAACTGTTTTTT.

There are many counts of this clonotype. CDR3 DNA: TGTGCCAGTAGTATAAGCCTAGCGGGGGTTCCTCTCACAGATACGCAGTATTTT. This encodes CASSISLAGVPLTDTQYF. The V and J genes are TRBV19 and TRBJ2-3, with TRBD2 matching over 10 bases. CDR1 LNHDA and CDR2 SQIVND come from the germline V gene (reference sequence). The CDR3 is 18 residues long. V shed 2 bases, J shed 2 bases, and the junction held 10 bases outside the gene matches.

This clonotype was counted ten times or more. CDR3 in amino acids: CASSVGIGRMAGDEQFF. DNA for the CDR3: TGCGCCAGCAGCGTGGGGATCGGGAGAATGGCTGGCGATGAGCAGTTCTTC. The chain joins TRBV5-1 to TRBJ2-1; D may be TRBD2 (6 bases). The CDR3 is made up of 17 amino acids. Trimming stripped 4 bases from V and 8 bases from J, with 25 bases between. Germline CDR1 and CDR2: SGHRS and YFSETQ.

Many counts were recorded for this clonotype. This rearrangement joins TRBV7-8 to TRBJ2-1; D call uncertain. Per germline, CDR1 SGHVS and CDR2 FQNEAQ. The CDR3 extends over 16 amino acids. The V and J ends lost 4 bases and 3 bases respectively, with 16 bases between them. In nucleotides, the CDR3 is TGTGCCAGCAGCTCCCCTCTCGCGGCTGACTACAATGAGCAGTTCTTC. Amino acid sequence: CASSSPLAADYNEQFF.

J is TRBJ2-2 and V is TRBV25-1, with 10 bases lining up with TRBD1. CDR3 length: 13 residues. CDR1 and CDR2 from the germline V gene are MGHDK and SYGVNS. The CDR3 loop reads CARFGTGAGELFF. The CDR3, as DNA: TGTGCTAGATTCGGGACAGGGGCCGGGGAGCTGTTTTTT.

This clonotype was seen many times. The chain links TRBV5-1 to TRBJ2-5, with D perhaps matching TRBD2 (5 bases). V was clipped by 4 bases and J by 2 bases, with 21 bases between them. Looked up from germline, CDR1 is SGHRS and CDR2 is YFSETQ. CDR3 size: 17 residues. CDR3 residues: CASSVGLGGWEQETQYF. The CDR3 DNA reads as TGCGCCAGCAGCGTTGGACTGGGCGGGTGGGAGCAAGAGACCCAGTACTTC.

This clonotype has a count of ten or more. The rearrangement links TRBV4-3 to TRBJ2-1; no clear D gene. Trimming shortened V by 0 bases and J by 6 bases, and 15 bases separated the two germline ends. Per the germline V gene, CDR1 is LGHNA and CDR2 is YSLEER. The CDR3 is made up of 16 amino acids. This CDR3 is CASSQDSRKESNEQFF. The CDR3, as DNA: TGCGCCAGCAGCCAAGATAGTCGGAAGGAATCCAATGAGCAGTTCTTC.

The chain carries TRBV28 and TRBJ2-3; D tentatively reads TRBD1 or TRBD2 (5 bases each). Germline V lookup: CDR1 MDHEN, CDR2 SYDVKM. The CDR3 has 15 amino acids. V shed 8 bases and J shed 2 bases, with 17 bases lying between them. As DNA, the CDR3 is TGTGCCAGCCATCCACCGGGACGGACCACAGATACGCAGTATTTT. This gives the protein CASHPPGRTTDTQYF.

This clonotype was counted many times. The chain uses TRBV6-1 and TRBJ1-2; no definite D call. Germline V gene data show CDR1 as MNHNS and CDR2 as SASEGT. The CDR3 covers 12 residues. Trimming stripped 7 bases from V and 4 bases from J, with 10 bases between. CDR3 residues: CASIEGPYGYTF. Written as DNA, the CDR3 is TGTGCCAGCATCGAAGGACCCTATGGCTACACCTTC.